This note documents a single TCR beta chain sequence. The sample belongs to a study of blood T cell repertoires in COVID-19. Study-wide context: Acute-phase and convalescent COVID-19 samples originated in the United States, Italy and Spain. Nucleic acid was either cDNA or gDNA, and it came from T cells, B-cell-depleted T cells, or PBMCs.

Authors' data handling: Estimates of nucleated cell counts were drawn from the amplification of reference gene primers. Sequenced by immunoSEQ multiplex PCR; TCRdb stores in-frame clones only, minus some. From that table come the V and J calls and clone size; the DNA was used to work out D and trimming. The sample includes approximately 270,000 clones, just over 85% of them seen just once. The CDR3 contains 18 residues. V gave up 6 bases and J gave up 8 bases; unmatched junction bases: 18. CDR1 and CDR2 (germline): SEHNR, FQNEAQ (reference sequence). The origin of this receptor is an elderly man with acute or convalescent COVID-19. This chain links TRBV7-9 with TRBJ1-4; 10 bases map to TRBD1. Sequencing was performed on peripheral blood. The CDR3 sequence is CASRPDRGVRQGSEKLFF. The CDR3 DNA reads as TGTGCCAGCAGACCGGACAGGGGGGTAAGGCAGGGGAGCGAAAAACTGTTTTTT.